Below are 9 T cell receptor beta chains sequenced from a single sample in a study of shared clonotypes between healthy human individuals. The method was immunoSEQ multiplex PCR; TCRdb's version includes in-frame clones alone and lacks a portion of them. The table has 400,000 to 600,000 clones, approximately 94% seen once. Sequenced sample: naive CD4+ T cells sorted from blood. Sample subset: CD45RA+ positively selected. These receptors all stem from a woman in her thirties in good health.

V usage is TRBV4-2 and J usage is TRBJ2-6, with a tentative D call TRBD1 (6 bases). CDR3 length: 18 residues. The germline V gene encodes CDR1 LGHNA and CDR2 YNFKEQ. The V gene lost 1 base and the J gene lost 3 bases, with 16 bases spanning the gap. CDR3 residues: CASSQVPQGIGGANVLTF. The CDR3 nucleotides read TGTGCCAGCAGCCAAGTCCCTCAGGGGATTGGTGGGGCCAACGTCCTGACTTTC.

The V gene is TRBV19, the J gene TRBJ2-1; maybe TRBD2 (5 bases). Deletions cut 4 bases from V and 7 bases from J, with 11 bases between. Germline CDR1 is LNHDA and CDR2 is SQIVND (reference sequence). The CDR3 has 13 amino acids. The DNA of the CDR3 is TGTGCCAGTAGTAGAGGGATCCCTAATGAGCAGTTCTTC. The encoded protein is CASSRGIPNEQFF.

The chain recombines TRBV10-2 with TRBJ2-2; D unclear. Germline V gene sequence: CDR1 WSHSY, CDR2 SAAADI. V lost 2 bases and J lost 5, with 3 bases in between. This CDR3 is 12 amino acids long. The CDR3 DNA follows: TGCGCCAGCAGTGAGACTACCGGGGAGCTGTTTTTT. Its translation is CASSETTGELFF.

The genes are TRBV18 and TRBJ2-2; TRBD2 might be the D (6 bases). The CDR3 contains 17 residues. Germline-derived CDR1 and CDR2 are KGHSH and LQKENI. The V end was cut by 4 bases, the J end by 5 bases, with 20 bases between. The CDR3 region is CASSRTDAAAGTGELFF. DNA for the CDR3: TGTGCCAGCTCACGAACGGACGCCGCGGCGGGGACCGGGGAGCTGTTTTTT.

The chain is built from TRBV29-1 and TRBJ2-1, with TRBD2 matching over 12 bases. The CDR3 runs to 15 residues. J was trimmed by 4 bases and V by 5 bases; bases with no gene match: 6. Germline V lookup: CDR1 SQVTM, CDR2 ANQGSEA. The CDR3 sequence: CSVRTSGMSYNEQFF. CDR3 DNA sequence: TGCAGCGTTCGGACTAGCGGGATGAGTTACAATGAGCAGTTCTTC.

The table lists this clone with a count of one. Here the CDR3 DNA reads TGTGCCAGCAGCCTCCTAGGGGGCACGCAGTATTTT. Its translation: CASSLLGGTQYF. The gene calls are TRBV28 and TRBJ2-3; 7 bases are shared with TRBD1. This CDR3 comprises 12 residues. The germline V gene has CDR1 MDHEN and CDR2 SYDVKM. V lost 6 bases, J lost 9 bases, and 6 bases stayed unmatched.

J is TRBJ1-2 and V is TRBV19, with 7 nucleotides matching TRBD1. The V segment lost 3 bases and the J segment 4 bases; nucleotides outside the gene matches: 11. Looked up from germline, CDR1 is LNHDA and CDR2 is SQIVND (reference sequence). The CDR3 is 16 residues long. CDR3 region: CASSIGLRGQTYGYTF. DNA of the CDR3: TGTGCCAGTAGTATCGGACTTAGGGGACAGACCTATGGCTACACCTTC.

The V gene is TRBV6-4, the J gene TRBJ2-1; possibly TRBD2 for D (6 bases). CDR1 is MRHNA, CDR2 SNTAGT, per germline. The V and J ends lost 2 bases and 5 bases respectively, with 16 bases between them. The CDR3 runs to 16 residues. The CDR3 DNA follows: TGTGCCAGCAGTGACGGAATCAGACTAGAAGACAATGAGCAGTTCTTC. This translates into CASSDGIRLEDNEQFF.

This clone was seen once. The chain links TRBV5-4 to TRBJ2-1, with D possibly being TRBD1 (5 bases). The CDR3 covers 15 residues. Trimming stripped 0 bases from V and 5 bases from J, with 12 bases between. Per germline, CDR1 SGHNT and CDR2 YYREEE (reference sequence). The CDR3 nucleotides read TGTGCCAGCAGCTTGGTGCCCCCAGGGAACAATGAGCAGTTCTTC. The encoded protein is CASSLVPPGNNEQFF.